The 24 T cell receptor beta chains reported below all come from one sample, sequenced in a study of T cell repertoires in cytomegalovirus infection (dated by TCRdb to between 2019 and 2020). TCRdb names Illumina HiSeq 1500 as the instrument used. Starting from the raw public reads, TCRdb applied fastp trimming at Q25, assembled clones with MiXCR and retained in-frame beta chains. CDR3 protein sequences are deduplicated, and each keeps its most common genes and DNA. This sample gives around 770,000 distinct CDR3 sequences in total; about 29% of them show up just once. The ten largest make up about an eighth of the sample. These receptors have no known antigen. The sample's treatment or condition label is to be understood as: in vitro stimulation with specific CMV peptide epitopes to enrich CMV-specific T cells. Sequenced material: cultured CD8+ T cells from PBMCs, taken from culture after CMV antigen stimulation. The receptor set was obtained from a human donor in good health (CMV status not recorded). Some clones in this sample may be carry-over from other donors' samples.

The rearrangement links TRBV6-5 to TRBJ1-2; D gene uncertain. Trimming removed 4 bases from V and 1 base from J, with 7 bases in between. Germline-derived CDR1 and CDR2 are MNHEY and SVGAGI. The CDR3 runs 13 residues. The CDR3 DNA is TGTGCCAGCAGTTTGACATTTAACTATGGCTACACCTTC. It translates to CASSLTFNYGYTF.

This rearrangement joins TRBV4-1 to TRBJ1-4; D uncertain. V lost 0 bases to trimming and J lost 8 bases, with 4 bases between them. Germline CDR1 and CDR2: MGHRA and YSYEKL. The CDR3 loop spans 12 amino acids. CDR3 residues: CASSQEQEKLFF. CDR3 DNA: TGCGCCAGCAGCCAAGAGCAGGAAAAACTGTTTTTT.

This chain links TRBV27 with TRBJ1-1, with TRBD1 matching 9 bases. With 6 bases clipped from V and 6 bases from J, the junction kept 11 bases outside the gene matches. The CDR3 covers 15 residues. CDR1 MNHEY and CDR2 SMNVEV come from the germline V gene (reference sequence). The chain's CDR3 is CASSLLPGQGSEAFF. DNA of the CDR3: TGTGCCAGCAGCCTTTTGCCGGGACAGGGATCTGAAGCTTTCTTT.

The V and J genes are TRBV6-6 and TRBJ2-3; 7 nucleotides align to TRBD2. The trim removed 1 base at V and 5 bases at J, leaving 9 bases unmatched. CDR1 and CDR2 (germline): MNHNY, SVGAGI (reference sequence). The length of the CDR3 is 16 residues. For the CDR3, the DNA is TGTGCCAGCAGTTACTTAGGGACTAATACACAAGATACGCAGTATTTT. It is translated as CASSYLGTNTQDTQYF.

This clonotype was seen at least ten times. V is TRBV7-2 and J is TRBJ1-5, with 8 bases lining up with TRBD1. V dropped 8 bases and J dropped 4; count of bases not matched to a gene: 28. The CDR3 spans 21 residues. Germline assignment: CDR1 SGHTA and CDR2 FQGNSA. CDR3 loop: CASGPPQGANTFPPANQPQHF. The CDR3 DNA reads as TGTGCCAGCGGCCCACCGCAGGGGGCAAATACATTCCCCCCGGCGAATCAGCCCCAGCATTTT.

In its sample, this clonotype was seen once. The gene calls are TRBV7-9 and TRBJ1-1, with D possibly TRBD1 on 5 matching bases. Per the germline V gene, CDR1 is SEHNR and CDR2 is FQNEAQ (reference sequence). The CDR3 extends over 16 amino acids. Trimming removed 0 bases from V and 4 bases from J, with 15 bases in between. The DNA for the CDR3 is TGTGCCAGCAGCTTAGCGCTGCGGGGGTTGGGCACTGAAGCTTTCTTT. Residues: CASSLALRGLGTEAFF.

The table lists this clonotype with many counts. This CDR3 reads CASSVRRGTGNTGELFF. The CDR3 coding sequence is TGTGCCAGCAGTGTTCGCCGGGGGACAGGTAACACCGGGGAGCTGTTTTTT. The V and J genes are TRBV2 and TRBJ2-2; 8 bases align to TRBD1. After removal of 4 bases from V and 2 bases from J, the junction contained 9 bases not matched to a gene. The length of the CDR3 is 17 residues. Germline CDR1 is SNHLY and CDR2 is FYNNEI.

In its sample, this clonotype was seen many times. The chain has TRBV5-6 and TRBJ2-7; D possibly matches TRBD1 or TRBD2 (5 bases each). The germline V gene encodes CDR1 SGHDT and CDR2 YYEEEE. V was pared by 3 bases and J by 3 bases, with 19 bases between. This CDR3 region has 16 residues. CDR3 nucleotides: TGTGCCAGCAGCTCTTGGGATTCGACTGGGGGCTACGAGCAGTACGTC. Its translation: CASSSWDSTGGYEQYV.

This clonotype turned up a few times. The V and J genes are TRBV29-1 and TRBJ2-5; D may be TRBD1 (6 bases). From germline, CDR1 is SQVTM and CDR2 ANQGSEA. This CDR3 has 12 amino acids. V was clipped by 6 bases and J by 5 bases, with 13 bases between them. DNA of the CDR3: TGCAGCGTCCTGACAGGTGGGGAGACCCAGTACTTC. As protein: CSVLTGGETQYF. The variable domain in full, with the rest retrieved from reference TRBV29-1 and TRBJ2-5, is SAVISQKPSRDICQRGTSLTIQCQVDSQVTMMFWYRQQPGQSLTLIATANQGSEATYESGFVIDKFPISRPNLTFSTLTVSNMSPEDSSIYLCSVLTGGETQYFGPGTRLLVL.

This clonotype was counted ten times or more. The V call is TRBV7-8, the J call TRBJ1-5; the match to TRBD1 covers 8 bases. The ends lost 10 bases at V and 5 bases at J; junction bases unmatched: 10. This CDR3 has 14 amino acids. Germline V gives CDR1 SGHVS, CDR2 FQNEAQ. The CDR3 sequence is CATRGQALDQPQHF. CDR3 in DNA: TGTGCCACTCGGGGACAGGCCCTTGATCAGCCCCAGCATTTT.

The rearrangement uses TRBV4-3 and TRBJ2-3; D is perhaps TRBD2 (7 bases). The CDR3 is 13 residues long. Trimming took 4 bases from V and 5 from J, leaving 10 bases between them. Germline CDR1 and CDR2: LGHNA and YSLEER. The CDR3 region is CASSLGGQDTQYF. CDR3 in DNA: TGCGCCAGCAGCCTCGGGGGGCAAGATACGCAGTATTTT.

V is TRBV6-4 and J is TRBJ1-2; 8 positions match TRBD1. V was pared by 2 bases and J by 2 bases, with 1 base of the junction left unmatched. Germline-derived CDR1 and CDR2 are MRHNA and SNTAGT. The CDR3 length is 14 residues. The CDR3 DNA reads TGTGCCAGCAGTGACGGACAGGGCAACTATGGCTACACCTTC. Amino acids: CASSDGQGNYGYTF.

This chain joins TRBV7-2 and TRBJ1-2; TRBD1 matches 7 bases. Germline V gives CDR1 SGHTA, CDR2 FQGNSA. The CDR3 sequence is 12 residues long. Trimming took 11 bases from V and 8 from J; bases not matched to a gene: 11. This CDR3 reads CALGKGASGYTF. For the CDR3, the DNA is TGTGCCCTAGGGAAGGGGGCGAGCGGCTACACCTTC.

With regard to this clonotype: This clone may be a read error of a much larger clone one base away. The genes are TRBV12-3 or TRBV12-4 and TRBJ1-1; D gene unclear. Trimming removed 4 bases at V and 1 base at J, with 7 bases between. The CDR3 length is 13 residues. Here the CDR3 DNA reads TGTGCCAGCAGTTGGATTGGGAACACTGAAGCTTTCTTT. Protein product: CASSWIGNTEAFF.

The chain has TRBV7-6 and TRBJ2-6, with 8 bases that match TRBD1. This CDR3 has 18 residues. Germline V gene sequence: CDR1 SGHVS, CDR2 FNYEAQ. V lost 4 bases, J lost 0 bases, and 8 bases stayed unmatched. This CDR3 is CASSSRPGQASGANVLTF. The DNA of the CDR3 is TGTGCCAGCAGCTCCCGGCCGGGACAGGCCTCTGGGGCCAACGTCCTGACTTTC.

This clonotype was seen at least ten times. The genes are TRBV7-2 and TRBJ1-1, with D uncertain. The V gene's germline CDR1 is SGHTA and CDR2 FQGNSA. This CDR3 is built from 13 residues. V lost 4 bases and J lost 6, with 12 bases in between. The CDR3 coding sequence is TGTGCCAGCAGCTCAGGACCCGGGGCTGAAGCTTTCTTT. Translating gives CASSSGPGAEAFF.

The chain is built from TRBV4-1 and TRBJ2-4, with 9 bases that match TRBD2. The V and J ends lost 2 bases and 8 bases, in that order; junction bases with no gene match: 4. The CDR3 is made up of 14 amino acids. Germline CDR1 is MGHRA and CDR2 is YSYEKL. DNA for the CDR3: TGCGCCAGCAGCCAACCTAGCGGGGAGGACATTCAGTACTTC. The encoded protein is CASSQPSGEDIQYF.

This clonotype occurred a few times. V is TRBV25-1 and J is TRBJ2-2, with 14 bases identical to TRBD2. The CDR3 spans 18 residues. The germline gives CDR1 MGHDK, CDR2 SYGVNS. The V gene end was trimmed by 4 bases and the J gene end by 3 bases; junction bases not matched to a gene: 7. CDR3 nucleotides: TGTGCCAGCAGTGGGGGACTAGCGGGGGCAACCTACACCGGGGAGCTGTTTTTT. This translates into CASSGGLAGATYTGELFF.

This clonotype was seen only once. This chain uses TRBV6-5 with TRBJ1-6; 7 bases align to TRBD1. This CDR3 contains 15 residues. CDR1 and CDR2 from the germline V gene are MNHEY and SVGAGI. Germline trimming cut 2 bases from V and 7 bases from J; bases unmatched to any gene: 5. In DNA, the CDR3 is TGTGCCAGCAGTTACGGGGACAGCCCGAATTCACCCCTCCACTTT. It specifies CASSYGDSPNSPLHF.

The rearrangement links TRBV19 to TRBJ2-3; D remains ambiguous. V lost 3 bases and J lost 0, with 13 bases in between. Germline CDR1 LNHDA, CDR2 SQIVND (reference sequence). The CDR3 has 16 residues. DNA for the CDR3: TGTGCCAGTAGTATTGGGCGGCGAGAGAGCACAGATACGCAGTATTTT. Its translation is CASSIGRRESTDTQYF. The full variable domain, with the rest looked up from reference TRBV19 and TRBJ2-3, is DGGITQSPKYLFRKEGQNVTLSCEQNLNHDAMYWYRQDPGQGLRLIYYSQIVNDFQKGDIAEGYSVSREKKESFPLTVTSAQKNPTAFYLCASSIGRRESTDTQYFGPGTRLTVL.

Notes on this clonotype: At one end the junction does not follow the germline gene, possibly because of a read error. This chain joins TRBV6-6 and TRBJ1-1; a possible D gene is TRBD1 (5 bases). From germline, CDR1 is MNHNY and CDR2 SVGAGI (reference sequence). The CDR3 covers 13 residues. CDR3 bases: TGTACCAGCAGCAACGGGGCGAACACTGAAGCTTTCTTT. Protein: CTSSNGANTEAFF.

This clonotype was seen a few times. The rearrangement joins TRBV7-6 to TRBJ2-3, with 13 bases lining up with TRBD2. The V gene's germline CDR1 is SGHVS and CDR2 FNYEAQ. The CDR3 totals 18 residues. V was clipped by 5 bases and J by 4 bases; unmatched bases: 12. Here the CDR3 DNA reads TGTGCCAGCAGCCCTGGACTAGCGGGGGTTACGGGGGCAGATACGCAGTATTTT. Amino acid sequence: CASSPGLAGVTGADTQYF.

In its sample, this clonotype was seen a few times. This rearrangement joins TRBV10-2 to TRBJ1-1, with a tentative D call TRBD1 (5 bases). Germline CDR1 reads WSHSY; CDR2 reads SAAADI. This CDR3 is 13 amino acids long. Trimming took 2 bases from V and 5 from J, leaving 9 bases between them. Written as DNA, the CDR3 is TGCGCCAGCAGTGAGACGGGGGTGACTGAAGCTTTCTTT. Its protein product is CASSETGVTEAFF.

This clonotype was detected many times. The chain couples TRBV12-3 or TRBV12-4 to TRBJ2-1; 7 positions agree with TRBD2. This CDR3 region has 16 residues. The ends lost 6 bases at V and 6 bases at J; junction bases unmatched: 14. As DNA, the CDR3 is TGTGCCAGCAGCAATGACCGGGGGGTACGAGCCAATGAGCAGTTCTTC. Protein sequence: CASSNDRGVRANEQFF.